One sample yielded the 30 T cell receptor beta chains listed below, sequenced in a study of immune evolution from preneoplasia to lung adenocarcinoma. Sequencing used immunoSEQ multiplex PCR; TCRdb keeps in-frame clones, though not all of them. The data show 8,800 or so clones, 77% seen once. The sample taken for sequencing was FFPE lung adenocarcinoma in situ tissue. These receptors were obtained from a person aged 55-80 years with lung adenocarcinoma.

V and J are TRBV23-1 and TRBJ1-6, with D tentatively TRBD1 (6 bases). Being an ORF, TRBV23-1 has a function that is uncertain. The CDR3 has 15 amino acids. V shed 7 bases and J shed 6 bases, with 16 bases lying between them. The CDR3 region is CASTSLTGSNSPLHF. CDR3 DNA sequence: TGCGCCAGCACGTCACTAACAGGGAGTAATTCACCCCTCCACTTT.

The rearrangement links TRBV6-4 to TRBJ1-1; perhaps TRBD1 as D (6 bases). The CDR3 totals 12 residues. V gave up 6 bases and J gave up 5 bases, with 10 bases separating them. Germline V CDR1 and CDR2: MRHNA, SNTAGT. As DNA, the CDR3 is TGTGCCAGCAGACGACAGGTAACTGAAGCTTTCTTT. This gives the protein CASRRQVTEAFF.

The chain couples TRBV18 to TRBJ2-1; 11 nucleotides line up with TRBD1. Germline V lookup: CDR1 KGHSH, CDR2 LQKENI. With V trimmed by 3 bases and J by 2 bases, 6 bases remained unmatched. This CDR3 has 17 amino acids. The CDR3, as DNA: TGTGCCAGCTCACCTACCCCGGGACAGGGGGCCTACAATGAGCAGTTCTTC. Translation gives CASSPTPGQGAYNEQFF.

The chain recombines TRBV29-1 with TRBJ2-7, with D possibly called TRBD1 or TRBD2 (6 bases each). The germline V gene encodes CDR1 SQVTM and CDR2 ANQGSEA. V gave up 0 bases and J gave up 6 bases, with 9 bases separating them. The CDR3 has 12 amino acids. As DNA, the CDR3 is TGCAGCGTTGAAGAAGGGGGGCGCGAGCAGTACTTC. Its translation: CSVEEGGREQYF.

V is TRBV27 and J is TRBJ1-6; 7 bases are a match to TRBD1. The CDR3 consists of 17 residues. The V gene end was trimmed by 2 bases and the J gene end by 4 bases; junction bases not matched to a gene: 8. Germline V gene lookup returns CDR1 MNHEY and CDR2 SMNVEV (reference sequence). The CDR3 DNA is TGTGCCAGCAGTTTACAGTGGGCGGGACAGTATAATTCACCCCTCCACTTT. Translating gives CASSLQWAGQYNSPLHF.

The CDR3 here is CASSFRPGREDANVLTF. CDR3 DNA: TGTGCCAGCAGTTTCCGGCCAGGGCGCGAGGACGCCAACGTCCTGACTTTC. The chain joins TRBV27 to TRBJ2-6, with a weak D call TRBD1 (5 bases). Germline V gene lookup returns CDR1 MNHEY and CDR2 SMNVEV (reference sequence). The CDR3 sequence is 17 residues long. Trimming shortened V by 3 bases and J by 7 bases, and 19 bases separated the two germline ends.

Regarding this clone: A read error may be the cause here, since a much bigger clone is one base away. Different DNA sequences within this sample yield the same CDR3. CDR3 protein: CASSELYEQFF. In nucleotides, the CDR3 is TGTGCTAGCAGTGAACTCTATGAGCAGTTCTTC. V usage is TRBV6-6 and J usage is TRBJ2-1, with D uncertain. The V gene's germline CDR1 is MNHNY and CDR2 SVGAGI (reference sequence). The CDR3 is 11 amino acids.

The chain uses TRBV18 and TRBJ2-1; no firm D call. This CDR3 has 13 amino acids. The V gene lost 6 bases and the J gene lost 0 bases, with 6 bases spanning the gap. CDR1 and CDR2 from the germline V gene are KGHSH and LQKENI. CDR3 residues: CASSLNSYNEQFF. The DNA of the CDR3 is TGTGCCAGCTCCCTTAACTCCTACAATGAGCAGTTCTTC.

This chain uses TRBV5-8 with TRBJ2-3; D unclear. V gave up 4 bases and J gave up 4 bases, with 7 bases separating them. Germline V lookup: CDR1 SGHTS, CDR2 YDEGEE. The CDR3 length is 12 residues. This chain's CDR3 is CASSQIPDTQYF. DNA for the CDR3: TGTGCCAGCAGCCAGATTCCAGATACGCAGTATTTT.

This rearrangement joins TRBV19 to TRBJ1-5, with 9 bases that match TRBD1. J gave up 6 bases and V 4 bases, and 7 bases lay outside the gene matches. The germline CDR1 and CDR2 sequences are LNHDA and SQIVND (reference sequence). The CDR3 length is 15 residues. CDR3 loop: CASSNRDRATQPQHF. CDR3 nucleotides: TGTGCCAGTAGTAACCGGGACAGGGCGACTCAGCCCCAGCATTTT.

A note on this clone: Relative to the germline gene, one junction end is altered; a read error may explain this. The V call is TRBV18, the J call TRBJ2-5; D possibly uses TRBD1 or TRBD2 (5 bases each). The CDR3 has 13 amino acids. CDR1 KGHSH and CDR2 LQKENI come from the germline V gene. The CDR3 here is CANSLGDEETQYF. The CDR3 coding sequence is TGTGCCAACTCATTAGGGGACGAAGAGACCCAGTACTTC.

The CDR3 spells CASKESSGTDTQYF. The CDR3 DNA sequence: TGTGCCAGCAAGGAAAGCAGTGGCACAGATACGCAGTATTTT. V usage is TRBV7-8 and J usage is TRBJ2-3; no clear D. With 7 bases removed from V and 1 base from J, the gap between germline ends came to 12 bases. CDR3 length equals 14 residues. Germline loops: CDR1 SGHVS, CDR2 FQNEAQ. The entire variable domain, with the rest obtained from reference TRBV7-8 and TRBJ2-3, is as follows: GAGVSQSPRYKVAKRGQDVALRCDPISGHVSLFWYQQALGQGPEFLTYFQNEAQLDKSGLPSDRFFAERPEGSVSTLKIQRTQQEDSAVYLCASKESSGTDTQYFGPGTRLTVL.

The chain joins TRBV6-5 to TRBJ1-1; 7 nucleotides align to TRBD1. Germline CDR1 and CDR2: MNHEY and SVGAGI. CDR3 size: 11 residues. The V and J ends lost 6 bases and 7 bases, in that order; junction bases with no gene match: 2. The CDR3 DNA follows: TGTGCCAGCAGCAGGGGGAGTGAAGCTTTCTTT. It encodes CASSRGSEAFF.

V gene TRBV6-5 combines with J gene TRBJ1-5, with unresolved D. The germline V gene has CDR1 MNHEY and CDR2 SVGAGI. V lost 2 bases and J lost 4, with 3 bases in between. This CDR3 has 12 amino acids. This chain's CDR3 is CASSYHNQPQHF. In DNA form, the CDR3 reads TGTGCCAGCAGTTACCATAATCAGCCCCAGCATTTT.

The chain combines TRBV7-9 with TRBJ1-1; no clear D gene. V shed 7 bases and J shed 6 bases, with 15 bases lying between them. The CDR3 is 13 residues long. The germline V gene encodes CDR1 SEHNR and CDR2 FQNEAQ (reference sequence). The CDR3 nucleotides read TGTGCCAGCACCGAAACGCCCCGGGCTGAAGCTTTCTTT. Its translation is CASTETPRAEAFF.

V is TRBV6-6 and J is TRBJ1-1, with D hard to call. Germline V gene lookup returns CDR1 MNHNY and CDR2 SVGAGI (reference sequence). V was clipped by 6 bases and J by 4 bases, with 9 bases between them. The CDR3 length is 12 residues. The CDR3 DNA follows: TGTGCCAGCAGCGCAACGGGCACTGAAGCTTTCTTT. This gives the protein CASSATGTEAFF.

This clone is medium-sized in the sample. The chain joins TRBV29-1 to TRBJ2-2; TRBD2 matches 16 bases. The CDR3 is 14 residues long. The V and J ends lost 4 bases and 11 bases, in that order; junction bases with no gene match: 4. Germline V gene sequence: CDR1 SQVTM, CDR2 ANQGSEA. The CDR3 reads CSVAGTSGGVELFF. The CDR3 DNA reads TGCAGCGTTGCCGGGACTAGCGGGGGGGTTGAGCTGTTTTTT.

The chain joins TRBV11-3 to TRBJ2-7; the D gene is possibly TRBD1 (6 bases). There are 14 residues in the CDR3. The ends were cut back, 5 bases at V and 0 bases at J, with 11 bases in the middle. The V gene's germline CDR1 is SGHNT and CDR2 YENEEA. This chain's CDR3 is CASSAHRDSYEQYF. CDR3 in DNA: TGTGCCAGCAGCGCACACAGGGACTCCTACGAGCAGTACTTC. The variable domain in full, with the rest retrieved from reference TRBV11-3 and TRBJ2-7, is EAGVVQSPRYKIIEKKQPVAFWCNPISGHNTLYWYLQNLGQGPELLIRYENEEAVDDSQLPKDRFSAERLKGVDSTLKIQPAELGDSAVYLCASSAHRDSYEQYFGPGTRLTVT.

J is TRBJ1-2 and V is TRBV28; D possibly corresponds to TRBD1 (5 bases). The CDR3 covers 13 residues. Germline V gives CDR1 MDHEN, CDR2 SYDVKM. Trimming cost V 3 bases and J 2 bases, with 7 bases left between them. The CDR3 loop is CASSLGGNYGYTF. The CDR3 bases are TGTGCCAGCAGTTTGGGGGGGAACTATGGCTACACCTTC.

This clone was seen a few times. This chain connects TRBV2 to TRBJ1-5; D gene ambiguous. Germline lookup yields CDR1 SNHLY and CDR2 FYNNEI. Deletions cut 5 bases from V and 1 base from J, with 9 bases between. The CDR3 has 14 amino acids. The CDR3 here is CASSLGYSNQPQHF. CDR3 DNA: TGTGCCAGCAGTCTCGGTTACAGCAATCAGCCCCAGCATTTT.

This clone ranks as large. The V call is TRBV28, the J call TRBJ1-4, with D possibly being TRBD1 (5 bases). The germline V gene has CDR1 MDHEN and CDR2 SYDVKM. This CDR3 has 14 amino acids. The germline V and J ends were trimmed by 6 bases and 1 base, with 9 bases remaining between them. This CDR3 is CASSYRRTNEKLFF. Written as DNA, the CDR3 is TGTGCCAGCAGCTACAGGCGAACTAATGAAAAACTGTTTTTT.

The chain links TRBV29-1 to TRBJ2-1; D possibly corresponds to TRBD2 (7 bases). This CDR3 has 13 residues. The V gene lost 5 bases and the J gene lost 10 bases, with 18 bases spanning the gap. Germline V gene data show CDR1 as SQVTM and CDR2 as ANQGSEA. The CDR3 DNA is TGCAGCGTTCGGATGGGGGGGGCCGGAGAGCAGTTCTTC. Translating gives CSVRMGGAGEQFF.

The J gene is TRBJ1-2, the V gene TRBV28; possible D gene TRBD1, 5 bases. The CDR3 contains 14 residues. Germline CDR1 is MDHEN and CDR2 is SYDVKM. The V end lost 8 bases, the J end lost 0 bases, and 13 bases lay between the germline ends. The CDR3 region is CASGGLPPNYGYTF. CDR3 nucleotide sequence: TGTGCCAGCGGGGGTTTGCCACCTAACTATGGCTACACCTTC.

The gene calls are TRBV7-9 and TRBJ1-2; D call uncertain. V was trimmed by 5 bases and J by 8 bases, leaving 15 bases between them. The CDR3 is 13 residues long. Germline CDR1 and CDR2: SEHNR and FQNEAQ (reference sequence). CDR3 nucleotide sequence: TGTGCCAGCAGCCCCAGCGGTTATCGGGGCTACACCTTC. It is translated as CASSPSGYRGYTF.

This clone has only one observation. The V call is TRBV4-1, the J call TRBJ2-7; D is possibly TRBD1 or TRBD2 (5 bases each). The ends were cut back, 1 base at V and 0 bases at J, with 10 bases in the middle. The length of the CDR3 is 15 residues. Germline CDR1 and CDR2: MGHRA and YSYEKL. CDR3 sequence: CASSQGAGSSYEQYF. CDR3 in DNA: TGCGCCAGCAGCCAAGGGGCAGGGAGCTCCTACGAGCAGTACTTC.

V and J are TRBV28 and TRBJ1-2, with TRBD1 as a possible D gene (5 bases). Per germline, CDR1 MDHEN and CDR2 SYDVKM. The V and J ends lost 6 bases and 3 bases respectively, with 14 bases between them. The length of the CDR3 is 14 residues. As DNA, the CDR3 is TGTGCCAGCAGCCCCTTTTTAGGGGACTATGGCTACACCTTC. It codes for CASSPFLGDYGYTF.

This chain connects TRBV15 to TRBJ2-3; 11 positions agree with TRBD1. This CDR3 has 15 amino acids. V gave up 1 base and J gave up 6 bases; unmatched junction bases: 3. The germline gives CDR1 LNHNV, CDR2 YYDKDF (reference sequence). In nucleotides, the CDR3 is TGTGCCACCAGCAGAGGCCGGGACAGGGGGGATACGCAGTATTTT. This translates into CATSRGRDRGDTQYF.

Details on this clone: A read error may account for a junction end that differs from germline. The chain joins TRBV7-7 to TRBJ2-5; TRBD1 matches at 8 bases. Germline CDR1 SSHAT, CDR2 FNYEAQ (reference sequence). The CDR3 runs 14 residues. The CDR3 reads CASSQTGAEETQYF. The CDR3 DNA is TGTGCTAGCAGCCAGACAGGGGCGGAAGAGACCCAGTACTTC.

The V call is TRBV18, the J call TRBJ2-5; 7 bases match TRBD1. CDR3 size: 16 residues. CDR1 KGHSH and CDR2 LQKENI come from the germline V gene. Trimming took 3 bases from V and 2 from J; bases not matched to a gene: 9. DNA for the CDR3: TGTGCCAGCTCACCCGCCGGGACAGCCTATCAAGAGACCCAGTACTTC. Its translation: CASSPAGTAYQETQYF.

The chain is built from TRBV7-6 and TRBJ2-3, with no clear D. CDR1 and CDR2 from the germline V gene are SGHVS and FNYEAQ. V gave up 0 bases and J gave up 4 bases, with 5 bases separating them. CDR3 length: 13 amino acids. Written as DNA, the CDR3 is TGTGCCAGCAGCTTAGCGGTCGCAGATACGCAGTATTTT. The encoded protein is CASSLAVADTQYF.